The 22 T cell receptor beta chains given below trace back to one sample, sequenced in a study of blood T cells in healthy people across ages. Primed by a sample-barcoded 5' primer and a J-beta primer mix, a second PCR proceeded for about 6 to 12 cycles. MiXCR was run by TCRdb on the 5' RACE reads, yielding one entry per CDR3 protein. The profile shows nearly 1 million distinct CDR3 sequences, roughly 47% of them singletons. Sequenced input: blood. The receptors come from a woman aged 55-70 years in good health.

This rearrangement joins TRBV7-6 to TRBJ2-7; D gene ambiguous. This CDR3 is built from 15 residues. Germline CDR1 SGHVS, CDR2 FNYEAQ. Trimming cost V 4 bases and J 0 bases, with 13 bases left between them. DNA of the CDR3: TGTGCCAGCAGCTCTGGCGGTGGGCTCTCCTACGAGCAGTACTTC. This translates into CASSSGGGLSYEQYF.

The chain combines TRBV7-9 with TRBJ2-5, with 7 bases identical to TRBD1. CDR3 size: 14 residues. Germline values: CDR1 SEHNR, CDR2 FQNEAQ (reference sequence). After removal of 5 bases from V and 5 bases from J, the junction contained 8 bases not matched to a gene. CDR3 in amino acids: CASSDEGQLETQYF. CDR3 bases: TGTGCCAGCAGCGACGAGGGACAGCTGGAGACCCAGTACTTC.

This clonotype was counted many times. This chain connects TRBV27 to TRBJ2-1; the match to TRBD2 covers 7 bases. In germline, CDR1 is MNHEY, CDR2 SMNVEV (reference sequence). The CDR3 has 15 residues. Germline trimming cut 3 bases from V and 4 bases from J; bases unmatched to any gene: 6. In DNA form, the CDR3 reads TGTGCCAGCAGTTTCAGGGCGGGAGTGTACAATGAGCAGTTCTTC. Amino acids: CASSFRAGVYNEQFF.

The CDR3 DNA reads TGCAGCGTTGCGACAGGCCTGAACACCGGGGAGCTGTTTTTT. Translated, it gives CSVATGLNTGELFF. The V call is TRBV29-1, the J call TRBJ2-2, with D maybe TRBD1 (6 bases). Germline V gives CDR1 SQVTM, CDR2 ANQGSEA. The CDR3 runs to 14 residues. V was shortened by 4 bases and J by 1 base, with 10 bases between the two germline ends.

Note on this clonotype: A much larger clone lies one base from this, so it may be a read error. V and J are TRBV25-1 and TRBJ2-7; 10 bases are shared with TRBD2. Germline V gene data show CDR1 as MGHDK and CDR2 as SYGVNS. The CDR3 runs to 13 residues. CDR3 DNA sequence: TGTGCCGGCAGCCTAGCGGGAGTTGACGAGCAGTACTTC. Its translation: CAGSLAGVDEQYF.

This clonotype was recorded a few times. The chain links TRBV13 to TRBJ1-1, with a weak D call TRBD1 (6 bases). Trimming removed 6 bases from V and 1 base from J, with 18 bases in between. Germline loops: CDR1 PRHDT, CDR2 FYEKMQ (reference sequence). The CDR3 has 16 residues. The CDR3, as DNA: TGTGCCAGCAGATCGACACTGGGCAGGGGGAACACTGAAGCTTTCTTT. Encoded protein: CASRSTLGRGNTEAFF.

V is TRBV20-1 and J is TRBJ2-7; D gene uncertain. Germline V gives CDR1 DFQATT, CDR2 SNEGSKA (reference sequence). CDR3 length equals 16 residues. Trimming removed 6 bases from V and 5 bases from J, with 26 bases in between. This chain's CDR3 is CSASGPVRAGLDEQYF. DNA of the CDR3: TGCAGTGCCTCCGGCCCAGTTCGCGCCGGCCTAGACGAGCAGTACTTC.

This chain links TRBV4-2 with TRBJ2-1; a possible D gene is TRBD2 (5 bases). Matching the DNA end better, TRBJ2-7 makes the J call doubtful. The CDR3 has 17 amino acids. Germline CDR1 reads LGHNA; CDR2 reads YNFKEQ. CDR3 DNA: TGTGCCAGCAGCCAAGACTTCGGGAACCCCGAGTACAATGAGCAGTACTTC. Residues: CASSQDFGNPEYNEQYF.

The V call is TRBV5-1, the J call TRBJ2-7; 9 positions agree with TRBD1. The J call may be wrong; the DNA end is better matched by TRBJ2-5. Germline V gene sequence: CDR1 SGHRS, CDR2 YFSETQ. The CDR3 runs 14 residues. CDR3 loop: CASSLQGAEETQYF. The CDR3 coding sequence is TGCGCCAGCAGCTTACAGGGGGCCGAAGAGACCCAGTACTTC.

The chain carries TRBV20-1 and TRBJ1-5, with unresolved D. V shed 2 bases and J shed 9 bases, with 14 bases lying between them. Germline assignment: CDR1 DFQATT and CDR2 SNEGSKA (reference sequence). This CDR3 spans 13 amino acids. The CDR3 sequence: CSARPNVQWPQHF. The CDR3 nucleotides read TGCAGTGCTAGACCCAATGTGCAATGGCCCCAGCATTTT.

V and J are TRBV11-2 and TRBJ1-2; TRBD1 matches 8 bases. The CDR3 extends over 16 amino acids. CDR1 is SGHAT and CDR2 is FQNNGV in the germline V gene. The J segment lost 8 bases and the V segment lost 5 bases, leaving 16 bases of the junction unmatched. The DNA of the CDR3 is TGTGCCAGCAGCCTATTAAACAGGGGGAGTCTGGGAGGCTACACCTTC. Its protein is CASSLLNRGSLGGYTF. Complete variable domain (other parts from reference TRBV11-2 and TRBJ1-2): EAGVAQSPRYKIIEKRQSVAFWCNPISGHATLYWYQQILGQGPKLLIQFQNNGVVDDSQLPKDRFSAERLKGVDSTLKIQPAKLEDSAVYLCASSLLNRGSLGGYTFGSGTRLTVV.

This clonotype was seen only a few times. The chain has TRBV6-5 and TRBJ1-6, with a weak D call TRBD1 (5 bases). V lost 6 bases and J 10 bases, leaving 19 bases between the germline ends. There are 15 residues in the CDR3. CDR1 and CDR2 (germline): MNHEY, SVGAGI. The CDR3 bases are TGTGCCAGCAGCCCCCCTTCAGGGTCCGGGTCACCCCTCCACTTT. Its translation is CASSPPSGSGSPLHF.

J is TRBJ1-5 and V is TRBV5-1, with 8 bases aligning to TRBD1. With V trimmed by 4 bases and J by 0 bases, 6 bases remained unmatched. Germline CDR1 and CDR2: SGHRS and YFSETQ. This CDR3 comprises 16 residues. DNA of the CDR3: TGCGCCAGCAGCGAAACAGGACAGGGTAGCAATCAGCCCCAGCATTTT. It specifies CASSETGQGSNQPQHF.

The V and J genes are TRBV5-1 and TRBJ2-5, with D possibly TRBD2 on 5 matching bases. In germline, CDR1 is SGHRS, CDR2 YFSETQ. The ends were cut back, 4 bases at V and 11 bases at J, with 15 bases in the middle. The CDR3 runs to 12 residues. DNA for the CDR3: TGCGCCAGCAGCCAGGACTCCTCTGAGCAGTACTTC. It yields the protein CASSQDSSEQYF.

This clonotype was recorded a few times. J is TRBJ2-3 and V is TRBV29-1; the match to TRBD2 covers 7 bases. The CDR3 covers 14 residues. CDR1 SQVTM and CDR2 ANQGSEA come from the germline V gene. V dropped 3 bases and J dropped 6; count of bases not matched to a gene: 9. The CDR3 here is CSVDVAGVADTQYF. CDR3 sequence (DNA): TGCAGCGTTGATGTTGCGGGAGTTGCGGATACGCAGTATTTT.

This clonotype has just one count. This chain links TRBV20-1 with TRBJ1-5; no clear D gene. CDR3 length: 13 amino acids. Germline V gene sequence: CDR1 DFQATT, CDR2 SNEGSKA (reference sequence). V shed 0 bases and J shed 5 bases, with 8 bases lying between them. The CDR3 sequence is CSARDDQDQPQHF. The CDR3 DNA reads as TGCAGTGCTAGAGATGATCAGGATCAGCCCCAGCATTTT.

The chain carries TRBV7-9 and TRBJ2-3, with unresolved D. CDR1 SEHNR and CDR2 FQNEAQ come from the germline V gene (reference sequence). Trimming removed 1 base from V and 3 bases from J, with 11 bases in between. The CDR3 length is 15 residues. In DNA form, the CDR3 reads TGTGCCAGCAGCTTAGGCAGGCGAGATACAGATACGCAGTATTTT. Translated: CASSLGRRDTDTQYF. The whole variable domain, filled in from reference TRBV7-9 and TRBJ2-3, reads DTGVSQNPRHKITKRGQNVTFRCDPISEHNRLYWYRQTLGQGPEFLTYFQNEAQLEKSRLLSDRFSAERPKGSFSTLEIQRTEQGDSAMYLCASSLGRRDTDTQYFGPGTRLTVL.

CDR3 protein: CSALGLAGRETQYF. CDR3 sequence (DNA): TGCAGTGCTCTGGGACTAGCGGGTAGAGAGACCCAGTACTTC. The chain has TRBV20-1 and TRBJ2-5, with 12 bases matching TRBD2. The junction had 5 bases not matched to a gene; V was cut back by 5 bases and J by 4 bases. The CDR3 totals 14 residues. Germline CDR1 reads DFQATT; CDR2 reads SNEGSKA (reference sequence).

The chain combines TRBV7-2 with TRBJ1-2, with D uncertain. CDR3 length equals 14 residues. With 0 bases removed from V and 2 bases from J, the gap between germline ends came to 7 bases. Germline V gene data show CDR1 as SGHTA and CDR2 as FQGNSA. The CDR3 region is CASSLAQHNYGYTF. DNA for the CDR3: TGTGCCAGCAGCTTAGCGCAGCACAACTATGGCTACACCTTC.

The sample holds a few counts of this clonotype. The chain links TRBV5-1 to TRBJ2-3; TRBD2 matches 8 bases. Germline V lookup: CDR1 SGHRS, CDR2 YFSETQ. V lost 1 base, J lost 4 bases, and 5 bases stayed unmatched. The CDR3 length is 15 residues. DNA for the CDR3: TGCGCCAGCAGCTTGCAGGGAGCGGGAGCAGATACGCAGTATTTT. Its protein is CASSLQGAGADTQYF.

The CDR3 sequence is CASSRDRRTPYEQYF. DNA for the CDR3: TGCGCCAGCAGCCGAGACAGGCGGACACCCTACGAGCAGTACTTC. The chain has TRBV4-1 and TRBJ2-7, with D possibly TRBD1 on 6 matching bases. Germline V CDR1 and CDR2: MGHRA, YSYEKL. CDR3 size: 15 residues. Trimming took off 4 bases at V and 2 bases at J, with 15 bases between the two ends.

Regarding this clonotype: The junction and the germline gene differ at one end; a read error may be behind it. This chain links TRBV28 with TRBJ1-2; 7 bases fit TRBD1. This CDR3 is built from 16 residues. Germline-derived CDR1 and CDR2 are MDHEN and SYDVKM. Written as DNA, the CDR3 is TGTGCCAGCAGTTCTCATAAGGGGGCCACTAACTATGACTACACCTTC. Its translation: CASSSHKGATNYDYTF.